These T cell receptor beta chains were read from a single sample in a study of radiotherapy plus CTLA-4 blockade in lung cancer. TCRdb's copy holds only in-frame clones and misses some; the assay was immunoSEQ multiplex PCR. The data hold about 59,000 clones, with around three quarters observed a single time. The sample was peripheral blood, taken from a patient treated with radiotherapy plus ipilimumab. These receptors came from a human donor with non-small cell lung cancer whose response to radiotherapy plus ipilimumab could not be evaluated. Both conserved end residues are trimmed from each CDR3. The order of the fields is J gene, V gene, CDR3 protein.

J: TRBJ2-5
V: TRBV19
CDR3: ASSTVLGEEQY

J: TRBJ2-2
V: TRBV6-6
CDR3: ASSPGTGMTGELF

J: TRBJ2-5
V: TRBV19
CDR3: ASSPQAGEKTQY

J: TRBJ1-2
V: TRBV7-2
CDR3: ASSSTGGSRYGYT

J: TRBJ1-1
V: TRBV7-3
CDR3: ASKEDWNTEAF

J: TRBJ1-1
V: TRBV6-5
CDR3: ASSSLWGQGATEAF

J: TRBJ1-1
V: TRBV19
CDR3: ASTTVPPGLNTEAF

J: TRBJ2-3
V: TRBV7-3
CDR3: ASSNSGYSTDTQY

J: TRBJ1-1
V: TRBV18
CDR3: ASSPNSGNTEAF

J: TRBJ2-1
V: TRBV7-6
CDR3: ASSPLAGGNEQF

J: TRBJ2-1
V: TRBV5-1
CDR3: ASSLQDRGPLFNYNEQF

J: TRBJ2-2
V: TRBV11-2
CDR3: ASSLVGGGELF

J: TRBJ1-4
V: TRBV6-1
CDR3: ASIVDRGREKLF

J: TRBJ1-1
V: TRBV27
CDR3: ASSLWARSMNTEAF

J: TRBJ1-3
V: TRBV29-1
CDR3: SVEDQGKVGNTIY

J: TRBJ1-4
V: TRBV5-4
CDR3: ASSEGGDEKLF

J: TRBJ1-4
V: TRBV14
CDR3: ASSRDSFYEKLF

J: TRBJ1-2
V: TRBV6-5
CDR3: ASSPGTNYGYT

J: TRBJ2-7
V: TRBV6-6
CDR3: ASSYEIAGGRNEQY

J: TRBJ2-7
V: TRBV11-3
CDR3: ASSFSSLKYEQY

J: TRBJ2-7
V: TRBV19
CDR3: ASSISQGASYEQY

J: TRBJ1-2
V: TRBV6-5
CDR3: ASSLTGDSGYT

J: TRBJ2-1
V: TRBV28
CDR3: ASQAGGVNEQF

J: TRBJ2-1
V: TRBV27
CDR3: ASSLFAGSSYNEQF

J: TRBJ1-5
V: TRBV10-3
CDR3: AISEGHPAGVGSNQPQH

J: TRBJ1-1
V: TRBV9
CDR3: ASSVDSRGREGTEAF

J: TRBJ1-5
V: TRBV4-1
CDR3: ASSQVWAGNQPQH

J: TRBJ1-1
V: TRBV20-1
CDR3: SALGGTEAF

J: TRBJ2-1
V: TRBV27
CDR3: ASRPRTGAYNEQF

J: TRBJ1-1
V: TRBV14
CDR3: ASRLGTGGTEAF

J: TRBJ2-7
V: TRBV11-2
CDR3: ASSLYRDRVPEQY

J: TRBJ2-1
V: TRBV29-1
CDR3: SVADGIEYNEQF

J: TRBJ2-1
V: TRBV6-6
CDR3: ASSYLGGSYNEQF

J: TRBJ2-6
V: TRBV7-3
CDR3: ASSLTGGPGANVLT

J: TRBJ2-5
V: TRBV9
CDR3: ASSVGAERTQETQY

J: TRBJ2-2
V: TRBV18
CDR3: ASSARNTGELF

J: TRBJ2-3
V: TRBV6-5
CDR3: ASRPSLAVTDTQY

J: TRBJ1-2
V: TRBV29-1
CDR3: SVEDRHGGYT

J: TRBJ2-1
V: TRBV6-1
CDR3: ASSGVLAGRANEQF

J: TRBJ2-1
V: TRBV10-1
CDR3: AIMEVAGYNEQF

J: TRBJ2-5
V: TRBV5-1
CDR3: ASSRANDRGYKETQY

J: TRBJ1-1
V: TRBV19
CDR3: TSSTETLNTEAF

J: TRBJ2-7
V: TRBV9
CDR3: ASSASGTSTVEQY

J: TRBJ2-5
V: TRBV19
CDR3: ASSMGGVQETQY

J: TRBJ2-2
V: TRBV5-1
CDR3: ASSSDITGELF

J: TRBJ1-1
V: TRBV2
CDR3: ASNVGQGNTEAF

J: TRBJ2-3
V: TRBV4-2
CDR3: ASSQGLWASGGAGPTDTQY

J: TRBJ2-6
V: TRBV28
CDR3: ASSSKRYSGANVLT

J: TRBJ1-1
V: TRBV6-6
CDR3: ASSWTGGTEAF